One TCR beta chain is described in this entry. Its antigen is not identified. Profiling relied on immunoSEQ multiplex PCR, and the TCRdb table lists in-frame clones only, not all of them. The table has about 93,000 clones, roughly 93% seen once. This sample is drawn from a study of graft-versus-host responses after intestinal transplantation. Overall study context: Every recipient had anti-thymocyte globulin induction and 2 to 3 years of tacrolimus plus steroids.

CDR3 length: 15 residues. Germline CDR1 and CDR2: LGHNA and YNFKEQ. V was shortened by 0 bases and J by 5 bases, with 12 bases between the two germline ends. Study observations and caveats: The recipient marrow held GvH clones, and some of them showed up first in ileum or blood.

The receptor was derived from a human donor who received an intestinal transplant. The sample consisted of unstimulated CD8+ T cells sorted from spleen or lymph node cells, taken before intestinal transplant. The V call is TRBV4-2, the J call TRBJ2-3, with D perhaps TRBD1 (6 bases). The DNA of the CDR3 is TGTGCCAGCAGCCAAGAACTAAGAGGGGGAGATACGCAGTATTTT. Translated: CASSQELRGGDTQYF.